The clone carrying this T cell receptor (beta chain) was counted ten times or more. Its antigen is not identified. Germline V gene lookup returns CDR1 SGDLS and CDR2 YYNGEE. J was trimmed by 5 bases and V by 3 bases; bases with no gene match: 2. The CDR3 runs 14 residues. Recently diagnosed hyperthyroidism of less than 2 months' duration affected patients aged 18 to 65. Diagnoses were established using clinical symptoms, serum thyroxine and TRAb, thyroid ultrasound and orbital computed tomography. The record originates from a study of T cells in Graves' hyperthyroidism and ophthalmopathy. There were TCR beta CDR3 regions amplified from RNA transcripts. With the HTBI primer set, the TCR CDR3 went through a first round of RT-PCR. Using its own MiXCR run on the multiplex PCR reads, TCRdb lists one record per CDR3 protein. The data hold 280,000 or so distinct CDR3 sequences, with around 25% observed a single time.

General study results and limits: Blood also showed most of the thyroid clonotypes that were expanded above 0.001.

The sequence came from a man aged 40-49 years with Graves' hyperthyroidism that later progressed to Graves' ophthalmopathy. The specimen sequenced was blood. The chain uses TRBV9 and TRBJ2-5, with TRBD2 matching over 12 bases. In DNA, the CDR3 is TGTGCCAGCAGCGCTAGCGGGAGGGAGGAGACCCAGTACTTC. It specifies CASSASGREETQYF.